This TCR beta chain was captured by sequencing in a study of glioma-infiltrating T cells after dendritic cell vaccination. TCRdb keeps only in-frame clones here, not all; method: immunoSEQ multiplex PCR. Here the sample spans tens of thousands of clones, almost 85% being singletons. The V and J ends lost 0 bases and 2 bases, in that order; junction bases with no gene match: 5. Germline lookup yields CDR1 LGHNA and CDR2 YNFKEQ. This CDR3 comprises 16 residues. The sequence was collected from a human donor with glioblastoma. The sample was blood, taken before dendritic cell vaccination. J is TRBJ2-7 and V is TRBV4-2; 9 bases are a match to TRBD2. CDR3 loop: CASSQDLVAGAYEQYF. DNA of the CDR3: TGTGCCAGCAGCCAAGATCTAGTAGCGGGGGCCTACGAGCAGTACTTC.